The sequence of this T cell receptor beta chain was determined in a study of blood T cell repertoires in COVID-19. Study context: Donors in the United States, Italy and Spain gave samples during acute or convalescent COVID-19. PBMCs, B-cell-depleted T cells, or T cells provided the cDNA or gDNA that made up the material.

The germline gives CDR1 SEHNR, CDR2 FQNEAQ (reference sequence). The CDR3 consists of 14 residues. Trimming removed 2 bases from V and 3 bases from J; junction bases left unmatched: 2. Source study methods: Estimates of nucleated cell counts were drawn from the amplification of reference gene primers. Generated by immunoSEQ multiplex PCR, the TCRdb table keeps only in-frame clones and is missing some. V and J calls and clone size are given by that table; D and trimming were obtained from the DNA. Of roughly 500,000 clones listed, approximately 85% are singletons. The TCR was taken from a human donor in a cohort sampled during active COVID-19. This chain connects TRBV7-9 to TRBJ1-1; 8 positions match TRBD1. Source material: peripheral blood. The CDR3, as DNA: TGTGCCAGCAGCTTACCCAGGGGGCACACTGAAGCTTTCTTT. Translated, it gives CASSLPRGHTEAFF.